A selection of T cell receptor beta chains follows, all from one sample in a study of blood T cell repertoires in COVID-19. TCRdb's table, derived via immunoSEQ multiplex PCR, lists solely in-frame clones and lacks some. The sample records hundreds of thousands of clones, roughly 88% being singletons. The sequenced sample consisted of peripheral blood. These receptors were obtained from a young woman with COVID-19, enrolled during active disease. Each CDR3 is given with its conserved first and last residue. The D gene is left open where the match is weak. Clone size is stated in some rows and not others, as once, few, many or a class when expanded.

>TRBV7-7|-|TRBJ2-2|TRBD1
CASSLDRAGELFF
TGTGCTAGCAGCCTGGACAGGGCCGGGGAGCTGTTTTTT
>TRBV28|-|TRBJ2-1|TRBD1
CASSLPFTDRDKLF
TGTGCCAGCAGTTTACCCTTCACCGACAGGGACAAGCTCTTC
>TRBV3-1/TRBV3-2|-|TRBJ2-7|TRBD2
CASSQWGGRSYEQYF
TGTGCCAGCAGCCAATGGGGGGGGAGGTCCTACGAGCAGTACTTC
>TRBV7-9|-|TRBJ1-6|-
CASSLTRSLDDNSPLHF
TGTGCCAGCAGCTTAACCCGAAGTCTAGATGACAATTCACCCCTCCACTTT
>TRBV2|once|TRBJ1-3|TRBD1
CASSDPGDSGNTIYF
TGTGCCAGCAGTGATCCTGGGGACAGTGGAAACACCATATATTTT
>TRBV5-1|-|TRBJ2-7|-
CASSLEGRGAFSYEQYF
TGCGCCAGCAGCTTGGAGGGTCGGGGGGCATTCTCCTACGAGCAGTACTTC
>TRBV2|-|TRBJ2-5|-
CASSLFVETQYF
TGTGCCAGCAGTTTGTTCGTAGAGACCCAGTACTTC
>TRBV27|-|TRBJ1-5|-
CASSPGQSNQPQHF
TGTGCCAGCAGTCCCGGACAGAGCAATCAGCCCCAGCATTTT
>TRBV27|-|TRBJ1-6|-
CASSFIGGHNSPLHF
TGTGCCAGCAGTTTCATCGGGGGGCACAATTCACCCCTCCACTTT
>TRBV7-8|-|TRBJ2-2|TRBD2
CASSLGRGISGDGTGELFF
TGTGCCAGCAGCTTAGGCCGGGGGATTAGCGGGGACGGAACCGGGGAGCTGTTTTTT
>TRBV13|-|TRBJ2-6|-
CASSLTVDSGANVLTF
TGTGCCAGCAGCTTAACAGTGGACTCTGGGGCCAACGTCCTGACTTTC
>TRBV9|-|TRBJ2-3|TRBD2
CASSVSGRAQDTQYF
TGTGCCAGCAGCGTTAGCGGGAGGGCCCAAGATACGCAGTATTTT
>TRBV3-1/TRBV3-2|-|TRBJ2-1|TRBD2
CASSPRSGAGNEQFF
TGTGCCAGCAGCCCAAGGAGCGGGGCAGGTAATGAGCAGTTCTTC
>TRBV7-2|-|TRBJ2-5|TRBD1
CASSLRTGGAETQYF
TGTGCCAGCAGCTTAAGGACAGGGGGCGCAGAGACCCAGTACTTC
>TRBV24-1|-|TRBJ1-1|TRBD1
CATRQGAYTEAFF
TGTGCCACCAGACAGGGGGCCTACACTGAAGCTTTCTTT
>TRBV5-1|once|TRBJ2-1|-
CASSLASPVYNEQFF
TGCGCCAGCAGCTTGGCCTCTCCAGTCTACAATGAGCAGTTCTTC
>TRBV7-2|once|TRBJ1-1|TRBD1
CASSLAGQGGTKAFF
TGTGCCAGCAGCTTAGCGGGACAGGGAGGGACTAAAGCTTTCTTT
>TRBV5-1|-|TRBJ2-2|-
CASSLGPAGNTGELFF
TGCGCCAGCAGCTTGGGTCCAGCGGGGAACACCGGGGAGCTGTTTTTT
>TRBV5-1|-|TRBJ2-3|TRBD2
CASSLERGTDTQYF
TGCGCCAGCAGCTTGGAGCGGGGAACAGATACGCAGTATTTT
>TRBV6-2/TRBV6-3|few|TRBJ1-1|-
CASSPQTGIPEAFF
TGTGCCAGCAGTCCACAAACAGGGATCCCTGAAGCTTTCTTT
>TRBV4-3|-|TRBJ2-3|TRBD1
CASSHSRGGADTQYF
TGCGCCAGCAGCCACTCTAGAGGGGGCGCAGATACGCAGTATTTT
>TRBV6-5|-|TRBJ2-7|TRBD1
CASRPGQGFYEQYF
TGTGCCAGCAGGCCGGGACAGGGTTTCTACGAGCAGTACTTC
>TRBV11-3|once|TRBJ1-5|-
CASSLRPGDNQPQHF
TGTGCCAGCAGCTTACGACCGGGAGACAATCAGCCCCAGCATTTT
>TRBV19|-|TRBJ2-1|-
CASSTDTNEQFF
TGTGCCAGTAGTACCGACACGAATGAGCAGTTCTTC
>TRBV4-3|-|TRBJ2-1|-
CASSQDHGVYYNEQFF
TGCGCCAGCAGCCAAGATCACGGGGTTTACTACAATGAGCAGTTCTTC
>TRBV19|-|TRBJ2-5|TRBD1
CASSTRGRAETQYF
TGTGCCAGTAGTACCAGGGGGCGAGCTGAGACCCAGTACTTC
>TRBV3-1/TRBV3-2|-|TRBJ2-7|TRBD2
CASSPQLAGSHEQYF
TGTGCCAGCAGCCCTCAACTAGCGGGGTCCCACGAGCAGTACTTC